This T cell receptor beta chain was identified in a study of T cells in localized non-small cell lung cancer. Method: immunoSEQ multiplex PCR; TCRdb's copy keeps in-frame clones and lacks some. This sample has 30,000 to 45,000 clones, with 80% to 85% found just once. The CDR3 contains 17 residues. The V gene's germline CDR1 is MDHEN and CDR2 SYDVKM. Trimming took off 2 bases at V and 2 bases at J, with 16 bases between the two ends. The sequenced sample was peripheral blood mononuclear cells, obtained before any cancer treatment. The clonotype comes from a male donor older than 55 with stage II lung adenocarcinoma. The V gene is TRBV28, the J gene TRBJ1-5, with D uncertain. Here the CDR3 DNA reads TGTGCCAGCAGTTTACTGGGCGGAGGGTCCGGCAATCAGCCCCAGCATTTT. Protein: CASSLLGGGSGNQPQHF. The variable domain in full, with the rest retrieved from reference TRBV28 and TRBJ1-5, is DVKVTQSSRYLVKRTGEKVFLECVQDMDHENMFWYRQDPGLGLRLIYFSYDVKMKEKGDIPEGYSVSREKKERFSLILESASTNQTSMYLCASSLLGGGSGNQPQHFGDGTRLSIL.